These T cell receptor beta chains were read from a single sample in a study of early T cells in non-severe SARS-CoV-2 infection. Via MiXCR, TCRdb re-called the 5' RACE reads, giving one row per CDR3 protein. The table records tens of thousands of distinct CDR3 sequences, over 4.5% of them present only once. Sequencing was carried out using whole blood. The receptors were gathered from an adult who was a healthcare worker with PCR-confirmed SARS-CoV-2 infection or an uninfected control (not recorded which). Each CDR3 is given with its conserved first and last residue. The order of the fields is clone size, J gene, D gene, V gene, CDR3 DNA, CDR3 protein. D genes are given only for firm matches. Only some rows state a clone size, as once, few, many or a class for expanded clones.

few | TRBJ2-7 | TRBD2 | TRBV4-1 | TGCGCCAGCGCCATGGCCCATCTAGCGGGACCGTACGAGCAGTACTTC | CASAMAHLAGPYEQYF
few | TRBJ2-7 | . | TRBV7-2 | TGTGCCAGCAGCTTGCGGACACTTTCATACGAGCAGTACTTC | CASSLRTLSYEQYF
many | TRBJ2-1 | . | TRBV29-1 | TGCAGGGCTGGGACACAGGCCGTGTGGAATGAGCAGTTCTTC | CRAGTQAVWNEQFF
. | TRBJ1-2 | . | TRBV7-9 | TGTGCCAGCAGCTTACTGGACGATCCCGCGGACTATGGCTACACCTTC | CASSLLDDPADYGYTF
many | TRBJ2-1 | TRBD2 | TRBV27 | TGTGCCAGCAGTTTATCGGCGGGGGGGACGTACAATGAGCAGTTCTTC | CASSLSAGGTYNEQFF
many | TRBJ2-5 | . | TRBV25-1 | TGTGCCAGCAGTGTCCGAGGGGGGCGAGAGACCCAGTACTTC | CASSVRGGRETQYF
few | TRBJ2-2 | . | TRBV19 | TGTGCCAGTAGTACCACGGCGGGCACCGGGGAGCTGTTTTTT | CASSTTAGTGELFF
few | TRBJ1-2 | TRBD1 | TRBV19 | TGTGCCAGTAGCCCGACAGGGGGCGCAGGGGGCTACACCTTC | CASSPTGGAGGYTF
few | TRBJ2-7 | . | TRBV5-6 | TGTGCCAGCAGCTTGTCTGTAGCGGCTTACTCCTACGAGCAGTACTTC | CASSLSVAAYSYEQYF
few | TRBJ2-6 | . | TRBV29-1 | TGCAGCGTTGTTGTAGGAGGTCCTGGGGCCAACGTCCTGACTTTC | CSVVVGGPGANVLTF
. | TRBJ2-3 | . | TRBV2 | TGTGCCAGCAGTCCTCAGGGTTTGGGTACGCAGTATTTT | CASSPQGLGTQYF
many | TRBJ2-1 | . | TRBV7-9 | TGTGCCAGCAGCCTCTTAGCTGGAGTCCATGAGCAGTTCTTC | CASSLLAGVHEQFF
many | TRBJ2-7 | . | TRBV5-1 | TGCGCCAGCAGCTGGGACGGCCTATACGAGCAGTACTTC | CASSWDGLYEQYF
many | TRBJ1-2 | . | TRBV20-1 | TGCAGTGCTAGGCCCGGGCCTAACTATGGCTACACCTTC | CSARPGPNYGYTF
. | TRBJ2-3 | . | TRBV11-2 | TGTGCCAGCAGCTTAATGGGGGCTGGAGATACGCAGTATTTT | CASSLMGAGDTQYF
many | TRBJ2-5 | . | TRBV20-1 | TGCAGTGCTAGGATTCATTCCGGCGGAGAGACCCAGTACTTC | CSARIHSGGETQYF
many | TRBJ2-3 | . | TRBV13 | TGTGCCAGCAGCCCCCGACAACTAGAAAGCACAGATACGCAGTATTTT | CASSPRQLESTDTQYF
many | TRBJ2-1 | . | TRBV18 | TGTGCCAGCTCACCCATCGGCGGACATGGTGAGCAGTTCTTC | CASSPIGGHGEQFF
few | TRBJ2-7 | . | TRBV5-1 | TGCGCCAGCAGCCACCCCAGGAGGAACAAGCAGTACTTC | CASSHPRRNKQYF
many | TRBJ2-7 | TRBD1 | TRBV10-3 | TGTGCCATCCAAGCCGGGACAGTAACGGATGAGCAGTACTTC | CAIQAGTVTDEQYF
many | TRBJ2-2 | TRBD1 | TRBV7-3 | TGTGCCAGCAGCAGAAGACAGGGCGGCGGGGAGCTGTTTTTT | CASSRRQGGGELFF
many | TRBJ2-3 | TRBD1 | TRBV5-4 | TGTGCCAGCAGCTTGTCCGGGACAGGGCCAGATACGCAGTATTTT | CASSLSGTGPDTQYF
many | TRBJ1-2 | TRBD1 | TRBV6-5 | TGTGCCAGCAGTTACCGAAAAGGACAGGGAGGCTATGGCTACACCTTC | CASSYRKGQGGYGYTF
many | TRBJ1-1 | . | TRBV10-3 | TGTGCCATCAGTGATGGAACACCTGAAGCTTTCTTT | CAISDGTPEAFF
many | TRBJ2-7 | . | TRBV18 | TGTGCCAGCTCACCTGCAGGGGCGGGGGAGCAGTACTTC | CASSPAGAGEQYF
few | TRBJ2-7 | TRBD2 | TRBV2 | TGTGCCAGCAGACCGCCGGCGGGGGGATACGAGCAGTACTTC | CASRPPAGGYEQYF
many | TRBJ1-2 | TRBD1 | TRBV12-3/TRBV12-4 | TGTGCCAGCAGTCTCGGGACAGGAACTGGCTACACCTTC | CASSLGTGTGYTF
many | TRBJ1-1 | . | TRBV20-1 | TGCAGTGCTAGAGATCTGATAGGAGGGGGAAAACCCGAAGCTTTCTTT | CSARDLIGGGKPEAFF
few | TRBJ2-7 | TRBD2 | TRBV20-1 | TGCAGTGCTAACCCTAGCGGGGTTTCCTACGAGCAGTACTTC | CSANPSGVSYEQYF